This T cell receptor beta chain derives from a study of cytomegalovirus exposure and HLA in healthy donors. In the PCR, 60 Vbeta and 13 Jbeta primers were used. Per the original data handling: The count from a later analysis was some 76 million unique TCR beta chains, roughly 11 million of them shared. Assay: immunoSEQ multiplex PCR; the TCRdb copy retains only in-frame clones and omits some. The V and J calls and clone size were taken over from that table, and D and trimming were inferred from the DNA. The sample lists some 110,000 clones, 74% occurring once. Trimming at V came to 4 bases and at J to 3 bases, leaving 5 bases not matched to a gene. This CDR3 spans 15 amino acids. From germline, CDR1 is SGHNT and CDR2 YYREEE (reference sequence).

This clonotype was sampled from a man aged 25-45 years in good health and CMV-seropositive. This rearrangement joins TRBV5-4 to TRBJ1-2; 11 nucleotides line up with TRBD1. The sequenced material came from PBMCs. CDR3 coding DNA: TGTGCCAGCAGCCTAGGGACAGGGGGATACTATGGCTACACCTTC. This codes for CASSLGTGGYYGYTF.